Each of the 20 T cell receptor beta chains below was sequenced from the same sample in a study of control samples from healthy donors and cancer patients. Only in-frame clones appear in the TCRdb table, and some are missing; sequencing was by immunoSEQ multiplex PCR. The sample shows roughly 190,000 clones, roughly 89% of them seen only once. Sequenced material: blood. These receptors came from a woman aged 25 to 39 in good health.

This chain links TRBV10-3 with TRBJ2-2; D not certain. V dropped 3 bases and J dropped 2 bases, with 13 bases sitting between them. Germline-derived CDR1 and CDR2 are ENHRY and SYGVKD. The CDR3 loop spans 16 amino acids. CDR3 residues: CAISEEATGNTGELFF. Here the CDR3 DNA reads TGTGCCATCAGTGAAGAGGCTACCGGAAACACCGGGGAGCTGTTTTTT.

The J gene is TRBJ2-7, the V gene TRBV6-4; D perhaps matches TRBD2 (8 bases). Germline V lookup: CDR1 MRHNA, CDR2 SNTAGT. The CDR3 covers 14 residues. V was trimmed by 3 bases and J by 5 bases, leaving 14 bases between them. The CDR3 DNA follows: TGTGCCAGCAGTGAGGGACTAGGGGGCGACGAGCAGTACTTC. Translated, it gives CASSEGLGGDEQYF.

Here the CDR3 reads CASSLATYEQYF. As DNA, the CDR3 is TGTGCCAGCAGCTTAGCGACTTACGAGCAGTACTTC. This chain uses TRBV7-9 with TRBJ2-7, with D unresolved. There are 12 residues in the CDR3. CDR1 and CDR2 from the germline V gene are SEHNR and FQNEAQ (reference sequence). V dropped 0 bases and J dropped 4 bases, with 4 bases sitting between them.

The rearrangement joins TRBV11-2 to TRBJ2-1; TRBD2 matches 12 bases. The ends lost 5 bases at V and 4 bases at J; junction bases unmatched: 3. This CDR3 comprises 15 residues. Germline lookup yields CDR1 SGHAT and CDR2 FQNNGV. The CDR3 here is CASSRLAGEYNEQFF. Here the CDR3 DNA reads TGTGCCAGCAGCCGACTAGCGGGAGAGTACAATGAGCAGTTCTTC.

This chain connects TRBV7-6 to TRBJ1-3; no reliable D call. Per germline, CDR1 SGHVS and CDR2 FNYEAQ. The V and J ends lost 1 base and 6 bases respectively, with 7 bases between them. The CDR3 extends over 13 amino acids. The CDR3 is CASSLGTSNTIYF. In DNA form, the CDR3 reads TGTGCCAGCAGCTTAGGGACGTCAAACACCATATATTTT.

Here the CDR3 DNA reads TGTGCCAGCAGTTACTCGGGGGGCCCCTATGGCTACACCTTC. Translated, it gives CASSYSGGPYGYTF. V and J are TRBV6-5 and TRBJ1-2, with TRBD1 as a possible D gene (6 bases). V lost 0 bases and J lost 4, with 9 bases in between. CDR1 is MNHEY, CDR2 SVGAGI, per germline. The CDR3 length is 14 residues.

CDR3 nucleotide sequence: TGTGCCAGTAGTATCGGCGGCAGCACAGATACGCAGTATTTT. Translating it yields CASSIGGSTDTQYF. The J gene is TRBJ2-3, the V gene TRBV19; D ambiguous. The V end lost 3 bases, the J end lost 0 bases, and 7 bases lay between the germline ends. Germline V gives CDR1 LNHDA, CDR2 SQIVND (reference sequence). CDR3 length equals 14 residues.

The CDR3 region is CASSYSTGRTGELFF. CDR3 DNA: TGTGCCAGCAGTTACTCGACAGGGCGTACCGGGGAGCTGTTTTTT. The chain employs TRBV6-5 and TRBJ2-2, with TRBD1 identical over 7 bases. Looked up from germline, CDR1 is MNHEY and CDR2 is SVGAGI. The CDR3 runs 15 residues. The ends lost 0 bases at V and 5 bases at J; junction bases unmatched: 3.

V and J are TRBV7-2 and TRBJ2-5, with 12 bases aligning to TRBD2. The CDR3 covers 16 residues. The V gene's germline CDR1 is SGHTA and CDR2 FQGNSA. The V and J ends lost 2 bases and 4 bases, in that order; junction bases with no gene match: 5. CDR3 region: CASSLSASGGGETQYF. DNA of the CDR3: TGTGCCAGCAGCTTATCTGCTAGCGGGGGGGGAGAGACCCAGTACTTC.

The chain has TRBV5-4 and TRBJ2-3; 12 bases match TRBD2. The V gene's germline CDR1 is SGHNT and CDR2 YYREEE (reference sequence). Losses at the gene ends were 4 bases for V and 2 bases for J; bases not matched to a gene: 5. There are 16 residues in the CDR3. The CDR3 region is CASSPRLAGVTDTQYF. The CDR3 DNA reads TGTGCCAGCAGCCCGCGACTAGCGGGAGTCACAGATACGCAGTATTTT.

The V and J genes are TRBV20-1 and TRBJ2-1, with D maybe TRBD2 (6 bases). Per the germline V gene, CDR1 is DFQATT and CDR2 is SNEGSKA (reference sequence). This CDR3 is 14 amino acids long. V was trimmed by 3 bases and J by 7 bases, leaving 16 bases between them. This CDR3 reads CSASRDGSRNEQFF. DNA for the CDR3: TGCAGTGCTAGTCGCGACGGGAGCAGGAATGAGCAGTTCTTC.

The chain carries TRBV24-1 and TRBJ2-7; D ambiguous. Trimming cost V 5 bases and J 2 bases, with 9 bases left between them. Germline CDR1 KGHDR, CDR2 SFDVKD. The length of the CDR3 is 13 residues. CDR3 loop: CATSGVYPYEQYF. DNA for the CDR3: TGTGCCACCAGTGGGGTTTATCCCTACGAGCAGTACTTC.

V is TRBV2 and J is TRBJ2-5; TRBD1 is a possible D gene (6 bases). The CDR3 loop spans 13 amino acids. V lost 6 bases and J 4 bases, leaving 12 bases between the germline ends. In germline, CDR1 is SNHLY, CDR2 FYNNEI. The CDR3 nucleotides are TGTGCCAGCAGGACCGACAGGACAGAGACCCAGTACTTC. This gives the protein CASRTDRTETQYF.

The chain employs TRBV6-4 and TRBJ2-1, with 9 bases fitting TRBD2. The V and J ends lost 2 bases and 6 bases, in that order; junction bases with no gene match: 2. The CDR3 is 14 amino acids. Germline lookup yields CDR1 MRHNA and CDR2 SNTAGT. The CDR3 coding sequence is TGTGCCAGCAGTGACGGCGGGGGGGCCAATGAGCAGTTCTTC. This encodes CASSDGGGANEQFF.

This clone showed up just a few times. This chain connects TRBV3-1 (or the pseudogene TRBV3-2) to TRBJ2-5, with a possible D match to TRBD2 (6 bases). Germline CDR1 is LGHDT and CDR2 is YNNKEL (reference sequence). The CDR3 runs to 14 residues. The V gene lost 3 bases and the J gene lost 2 bases, with 10 bases spanning the gap. DNA of the CDR3: TGTGCCAGCAGCCACCGCGGGACTCAAGAGACCCAGTACTTC. This sequence encodes CASSHRGTQETQYF.

This chain links TRBV21-1 with TRBJ2-7; the D call of TRBD1 is as the table states it, not checked on the DNA. TRBV21-1 is a recognized pseudogene. CDR3 length: 16 residues. The CDR3 is CASSKAGTGIPYEQYF. Here the CDR3 DNA reads TGTGCCAGCAGCAAAGCGGGGACAGGGATCCCCTACGAGCAGTACTTC.

This sequence joins TRBV27 and TRBJ2-1; maybe TRBD1 (5 bases). The ends were cut back, 5 bases at V and 7 bases at J, with 15 bases in the middle. The CDR3 totals 14 residues. The germline V gene has CDR1 MNHEY and CDR2 SMNVEV (reference sequence). CDR3 nucleotides: TGTGCCAGCAGTCCCCGGACATTAGGAAATGAGCAGTTCTTC. Residues: CASSPRTLGNEQFF.

This chain connects TRBV6-5 to TRBJ2-7; 12 nucleotides agree with TRBD1. The CDR3 runs 16 residues. Per the germline V gene, CDR1 is MNHEY and CDR2 is SVGAGI. Unmatched junction bases numbered 3, after V lost 0 bases and J lost 3 bases. The CDR3 DNA sequence: TGTGCCAGCAGTTACTCGGGGACAGGGGGCAACTACGAGCAGTACTTC. It is translated as CASSYSGTGGNYEQYF.

V is TRBV5-6 and J is TRBJ2-3; D might be TRBD1 (5 bases). Germline lookup yields CDR1 SGHDT and CDR2 YYEEEE. The V gene lost 5 bases and the J gene lost 2 bases, with 12 bases spanning the gap. This CDR3 spans 14 amino acids. CDR3 protein: CASSLDSSTDTQYF. The DNA for the CDR3 is TGTGCCAGCAGTTTAGACAGCTCCACAGATACGCAGTATTTT.

The rearrangement links TRBV7-8 to TRBJ1-6, with 7 bases that match TRBD1. This CDR3 is 15 amino acids long. J gave up 6 bases and V 3 bases, and 5 bases lay outside the gene matches. Per the germline V gene, CDR1 is SGHVS and CDR2 is FQNEAQ. The CDR3 protein is CASSLGQGGNSPLHF. The DNA for the CDR3 is TGTGCCAGCAGCTTGGGGCAGGGGGGTAATTCACCCCTCCACTTT.